Below, one T cell receptor beta chain is given with its context. The trim removed 6 bases at V and 1 base at J, leaving 8 bases unmatched. In germline, CDR1 is MNHEY, CDR2 SVGAGI. The CDR3 consists of 15 residues. This sample was included in a study of technical replicates of blood from a handful of donors. Assay: immunoSEQ multiplex PCR; the TCRdb copy retains only in-frame clones and omits some. The repertoire has roughly 45,000 clones, roughly nine tenths of them found once; the top ten carry 3% to 4%. The TCR sequence derives from a human donor in good health. Some clones in this sample may be carry-over from other donors' samples. This rearrangement joins TRBV6-5 to TRBJ2-7, with TRBD1 identical over 8 bases. Sequencing was performed on PBMCs. CDR3 DNA: TGTGCCAGCAGCCAAGCTGGACAGGGTTCCTACGAGCAGTACTTC. Protein product: CASSQAGQGSYEQYF.